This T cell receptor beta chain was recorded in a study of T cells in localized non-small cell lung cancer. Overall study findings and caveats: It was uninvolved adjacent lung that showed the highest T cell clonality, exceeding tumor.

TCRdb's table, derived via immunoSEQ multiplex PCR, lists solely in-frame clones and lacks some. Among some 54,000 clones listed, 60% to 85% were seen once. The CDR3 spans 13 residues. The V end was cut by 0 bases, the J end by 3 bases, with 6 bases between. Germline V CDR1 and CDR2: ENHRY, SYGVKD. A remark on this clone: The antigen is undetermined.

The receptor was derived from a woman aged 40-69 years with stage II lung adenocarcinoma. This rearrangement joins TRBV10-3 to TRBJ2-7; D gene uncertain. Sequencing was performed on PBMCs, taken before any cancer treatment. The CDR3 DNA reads TGTGCCATCAGTGAGTCAGGCAACTACGAGCAGTACTTC. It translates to CAISESGNYEQYF.